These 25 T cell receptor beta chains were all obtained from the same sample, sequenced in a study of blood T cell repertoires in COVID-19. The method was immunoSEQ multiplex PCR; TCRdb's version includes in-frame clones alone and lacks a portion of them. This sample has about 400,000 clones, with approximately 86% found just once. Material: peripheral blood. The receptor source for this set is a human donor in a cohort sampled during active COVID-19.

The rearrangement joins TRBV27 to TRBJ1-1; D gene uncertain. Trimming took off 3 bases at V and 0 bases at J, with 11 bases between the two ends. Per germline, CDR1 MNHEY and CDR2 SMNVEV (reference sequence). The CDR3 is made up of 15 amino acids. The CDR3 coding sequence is TGTGCCAGCAGTTTGGAGTCCCCTATGAACACTGAAGCTTTCTTT. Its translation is CASSLESPMNTEAFF.

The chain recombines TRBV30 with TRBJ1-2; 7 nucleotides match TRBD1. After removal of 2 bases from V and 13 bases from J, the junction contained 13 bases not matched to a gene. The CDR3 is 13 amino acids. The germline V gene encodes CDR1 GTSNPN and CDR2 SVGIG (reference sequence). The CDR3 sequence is CAWSTGVTMASTF. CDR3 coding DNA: TGTGCCTGGAGTACAGGGGTAACTATGGCTAGCACCTTC.

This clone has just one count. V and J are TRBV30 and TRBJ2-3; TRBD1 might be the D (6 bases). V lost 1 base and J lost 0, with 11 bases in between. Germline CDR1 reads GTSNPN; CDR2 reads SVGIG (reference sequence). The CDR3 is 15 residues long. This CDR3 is CAWSGGRGSTDTQYF. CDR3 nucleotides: TGTGCCTGGAGTGGAGGCAGGGGAAGCACAGATACGCAGTATTTT.

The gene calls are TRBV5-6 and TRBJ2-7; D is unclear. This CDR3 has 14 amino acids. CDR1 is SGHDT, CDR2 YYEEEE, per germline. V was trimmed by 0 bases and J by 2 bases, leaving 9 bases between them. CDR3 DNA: TGTGCCAGCAGCTTGGCCGGGTCGGCCTACGAGCAGTACTTC. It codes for CASSLAGSAYEQYF.

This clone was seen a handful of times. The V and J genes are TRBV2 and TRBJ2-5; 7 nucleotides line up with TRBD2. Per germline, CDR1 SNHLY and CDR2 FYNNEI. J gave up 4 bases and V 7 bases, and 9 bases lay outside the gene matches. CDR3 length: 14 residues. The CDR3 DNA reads TGTGCCAGCACCGGACGAGCGGGGAGAGAGACCCAGTACTTC. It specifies CASTGRAGRETQYF.

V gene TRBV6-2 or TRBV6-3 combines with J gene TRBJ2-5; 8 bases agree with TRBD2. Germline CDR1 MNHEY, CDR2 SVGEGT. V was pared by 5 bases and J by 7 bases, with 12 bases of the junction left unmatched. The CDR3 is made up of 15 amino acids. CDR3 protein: CASSLREGQFGTQYF. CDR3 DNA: TGTGCCAGCAGTCTACGGGAGGGCCAGTTTGGGACCCAGTACTTC.

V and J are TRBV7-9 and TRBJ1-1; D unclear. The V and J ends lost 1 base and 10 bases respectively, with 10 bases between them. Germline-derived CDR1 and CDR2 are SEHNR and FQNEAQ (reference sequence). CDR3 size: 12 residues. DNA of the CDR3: TGTGCCAGCAGCTTAGTTGCCGGGTTAGCTTTCTTT. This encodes CASSLVAGLAFF.

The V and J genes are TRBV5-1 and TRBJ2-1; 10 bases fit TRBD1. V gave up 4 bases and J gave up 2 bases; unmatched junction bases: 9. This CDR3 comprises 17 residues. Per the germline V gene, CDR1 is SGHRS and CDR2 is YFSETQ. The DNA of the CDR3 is TGCGCCAGCAGCCGGTCCGGGACAGGGGTAGCCTACAATGAGCAGTTCTTC. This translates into CASSRSGTGVAYNEQFF.

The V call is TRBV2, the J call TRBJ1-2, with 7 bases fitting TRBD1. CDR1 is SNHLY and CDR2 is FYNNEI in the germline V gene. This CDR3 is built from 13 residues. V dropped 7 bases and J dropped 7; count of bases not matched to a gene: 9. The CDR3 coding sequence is TGTGCCAGCACCCTGGACAGGATGGGTGGCTACACCTTC. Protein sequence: CASTLDRMGGYTF.

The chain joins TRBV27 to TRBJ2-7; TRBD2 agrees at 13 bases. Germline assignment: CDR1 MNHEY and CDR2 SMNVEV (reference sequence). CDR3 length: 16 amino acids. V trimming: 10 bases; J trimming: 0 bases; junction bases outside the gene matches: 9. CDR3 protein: CATGLAGVRGSYEQYF. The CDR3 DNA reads TGTGCCACCGGACTAGCGGGGGTCCGCGGCTCCTACGAGCAGTACTTC.

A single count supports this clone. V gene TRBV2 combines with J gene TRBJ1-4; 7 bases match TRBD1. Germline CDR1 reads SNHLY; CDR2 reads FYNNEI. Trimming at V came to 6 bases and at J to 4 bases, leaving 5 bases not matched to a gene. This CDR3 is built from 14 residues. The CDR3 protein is CASSPTGSNEKLFF. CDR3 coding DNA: TGTGCCAGCAGCCCGACAGGGAGTAATGAAAAACTGTTTTTT.

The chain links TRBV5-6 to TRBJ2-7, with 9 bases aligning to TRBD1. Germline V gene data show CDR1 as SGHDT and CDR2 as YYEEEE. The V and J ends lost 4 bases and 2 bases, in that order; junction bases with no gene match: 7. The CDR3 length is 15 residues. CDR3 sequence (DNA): TGTGCCAGCAGCCCTGGGACAGGGAGACCCTACGAGCAGTACTTC. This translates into CASSPGTGRPYEQYF. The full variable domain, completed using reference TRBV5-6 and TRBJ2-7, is DAGVTQSPTHLIKTRGQQVTLRCSPKSGHDTVSWYQQALGQGPQFIFQYYEEEERQRGNFPDRFSGHQFPNYSSELNVNALLLGDSALYLCASSPGTGRPYEQYFGPGTRLTVT.

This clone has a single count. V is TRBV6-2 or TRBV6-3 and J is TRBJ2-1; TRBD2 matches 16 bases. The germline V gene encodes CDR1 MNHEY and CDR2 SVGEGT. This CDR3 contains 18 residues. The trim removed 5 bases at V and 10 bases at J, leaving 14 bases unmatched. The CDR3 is CASSRSRGLAGGKGEQFF. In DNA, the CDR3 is TGTGCCAGCAGTCGGTCTCGGGGACTAGCGGGAGGGAAGGGAGAGCAGTTCTTC.

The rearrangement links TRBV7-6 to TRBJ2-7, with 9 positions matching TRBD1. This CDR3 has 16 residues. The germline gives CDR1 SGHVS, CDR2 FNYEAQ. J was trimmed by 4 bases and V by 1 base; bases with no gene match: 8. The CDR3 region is CASSLGGDREGYEQYF. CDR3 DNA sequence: TGTGCCAGCAGCTTAGGGGGGGACAGGGAGGGATACGAGCAGTACTTC.

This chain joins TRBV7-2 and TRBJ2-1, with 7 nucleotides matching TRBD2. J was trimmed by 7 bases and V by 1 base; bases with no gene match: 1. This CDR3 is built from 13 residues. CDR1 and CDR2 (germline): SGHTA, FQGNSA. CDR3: CASSLERENEQFF. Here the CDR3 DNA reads TGTGCCAGCAGCTTAGAGCGGGAAAATGAGCAGTTCTTC.

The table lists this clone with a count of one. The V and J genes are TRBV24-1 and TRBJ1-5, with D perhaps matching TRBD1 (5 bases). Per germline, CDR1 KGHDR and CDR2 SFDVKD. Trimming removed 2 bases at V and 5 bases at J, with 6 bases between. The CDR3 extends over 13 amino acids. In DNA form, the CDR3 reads TGTGCCACCAGTGATTCGGGGGATCAGCCCCAGCATTTT. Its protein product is CATSDSGDQPQHF.

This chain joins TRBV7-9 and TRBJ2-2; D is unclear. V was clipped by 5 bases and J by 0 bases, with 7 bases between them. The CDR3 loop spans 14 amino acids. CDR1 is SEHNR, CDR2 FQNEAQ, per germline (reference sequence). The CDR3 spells CASSAHSNTGELFF. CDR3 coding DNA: TGTGCCAGCAGCGCCCACTCGAACACCGGGGAGCTGTTTTTT. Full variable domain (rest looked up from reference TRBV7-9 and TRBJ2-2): DTGVSQNPRHKITKRGQNVTFRCDPISEHNRLYWYRQTLGQGPEFLTYFQNEAQLEKSRLLSDRFSAERPKGSFSTLEIQRTEQGDSAMYLCASSAHSNTGELFFGEGSRLTVL.

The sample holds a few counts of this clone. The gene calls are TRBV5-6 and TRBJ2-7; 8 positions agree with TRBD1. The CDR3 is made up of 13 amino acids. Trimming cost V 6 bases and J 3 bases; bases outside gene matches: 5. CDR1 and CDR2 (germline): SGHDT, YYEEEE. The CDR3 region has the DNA TGTGCCAGCACCCCTACAGGGGGCTACGAGCAGTACTTC. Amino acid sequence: CASTPTGGYEQYF.

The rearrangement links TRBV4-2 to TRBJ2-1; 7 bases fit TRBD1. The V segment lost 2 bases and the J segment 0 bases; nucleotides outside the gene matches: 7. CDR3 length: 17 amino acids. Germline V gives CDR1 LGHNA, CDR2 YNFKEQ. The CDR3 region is CASSQPTGASSYNEQFF. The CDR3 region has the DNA TGTGCCAGCAGCCAACCCACAGGGGCGAGCTCCTACAATGAGCAGTTCTTC.

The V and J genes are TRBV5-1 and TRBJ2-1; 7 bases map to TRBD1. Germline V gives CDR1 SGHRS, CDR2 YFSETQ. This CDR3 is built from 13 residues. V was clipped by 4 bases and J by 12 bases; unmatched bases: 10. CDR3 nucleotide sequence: TGCGCCAGCAGCATGGAGAATCAGGGGGTGCAGTTCTTC. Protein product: CASSMENQGVQFF.

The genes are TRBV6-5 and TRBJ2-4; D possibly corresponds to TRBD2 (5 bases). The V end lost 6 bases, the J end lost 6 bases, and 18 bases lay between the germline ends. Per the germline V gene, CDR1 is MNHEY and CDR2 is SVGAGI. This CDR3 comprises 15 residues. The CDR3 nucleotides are TGTGCCAGCAGCCGACTTCTCGGCGAGGGAAACATTCAGTACTTC. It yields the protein CASSRLLGEGNIQYF.

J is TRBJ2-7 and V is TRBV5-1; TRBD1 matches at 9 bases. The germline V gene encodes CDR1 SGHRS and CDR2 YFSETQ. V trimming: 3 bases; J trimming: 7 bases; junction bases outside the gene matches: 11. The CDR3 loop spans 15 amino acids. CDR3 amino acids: CASSSLQGALEEQYF. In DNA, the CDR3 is TGCGCCAGCAGCTCTCTACAGGGGGCTCTGGAAGAGCAGTACTTC.

The CDR3 nucleotides read TGTGCCAGCAGTTTGCGGCCAGCTCCTTTCAATCAGCCCCAGCATTTT. Translation gives CASSLRPAPFNQPQHF. This chain uses TRBV6-5 with TRBJ1-5, with D hard to call. The CDR3 extends over 16 amino acids. With 4 bases removed from V and 3 bases from J, the gap between germline ends came to 16 bases. Germline loops: CDR1 MNHEY, CDR2 SVGAGI.

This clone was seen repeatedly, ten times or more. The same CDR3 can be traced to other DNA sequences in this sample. CDR3 sequence (DNA): TGTGCCAGCAGTGAGGTTAGCGGGGGGGCCTACGAGCAGTACTTC. It yields the protein CASSEVSGGAYEQYF. This chain uses TRBV6-1 with TRBJ2-7; 11 bases fit TRBD2. The CDR3 runs 15 residues. The V gene's germline CDR1 is MNHNS and CDR2 SASEGT. Trimming cost V 3 bases and J 2 bases; bases outside gene matches: 3.

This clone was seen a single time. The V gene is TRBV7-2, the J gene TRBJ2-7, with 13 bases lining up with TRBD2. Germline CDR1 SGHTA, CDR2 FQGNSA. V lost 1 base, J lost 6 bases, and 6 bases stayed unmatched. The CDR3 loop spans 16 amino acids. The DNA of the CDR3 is TGTGCCAGCAGCTTAGAAGGGACTAGCGGGAACCGCGAGCAGTACTTC. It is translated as CASSLEGTSGNREQYF.